This passage covers 28 T cell receptor beta chains from one sample sequenced in a study of blood T cell repertoires in COVID-19 (dated by TCRdb to 2018 to 2020). The library came from the immunoSEQ multiplex PCR assay. TCRdb's version of the immuneACCESS table is confined to in-frame rearrangements and falls short of the full clone set. An unresolved V gene accounts for under half of the shortfall where checked; the remainder is of unknown origin. The sample profile shows tens of thousands of clones; around 85% of them were found once. The ten biggest clones cover around 5% of the sample. The sequenced sample consisted of peripheral blood. All receptors come from a woman over 75 with active or convalescent COVID-19.

The rearrangement links TRBV3-1 (or the pseudogene TRBV3-2) to TRBJ2-7; D may be TRBD2 (12 bases). CDR1 and CDR2 from the germline V gene are LGHDT and YNNKEL (reference sequence). Trimming cost V 4 bases and J 7 bases, with 35 bases left between them. CDR3 length: 20 residues. CDR3 nucleotide sequence: TGTGCCAGCAGCCCGCACACCGGGACAGGGGGGACTAGCGGGCCCCGGGAGCAGTACTTC. The encoded protein is CASSPHTGTGGTSGPREQYF.

CDR3 sequence: CASSPSSGIYNEQFF. The CDR3 DNA follows: TGTGCCAGCAGCCCTAGTAGCGGGATATACAATGAGCAGTTCTTC. V gene TRBV7-9 combines with J gene TRBJ2-1; 8 nucleotides align to TRBD2. CDR1 is SEHNR, CDR2 FQNEAQ, per germline (reference sequence). J was trimmed by 4 bases and V by 5 bases; bases with no gene match: 7. The length of the CDR3 is 15 residues.

The chain joins TRBV19 to TRBJ1-4, with TRBD1 as a possible D gene (6 bases). CDR3 length: 16 amino acids. CDR1 and CDR2 (germline): LNHDA, SQIVND (reference sequence). Trimming took off 3 bases at V and 0 bases at J, with 11 bases between the two ends. CDR3 bases: TGTGCCAGTAGTATCGGACAGCGCGCAACTAATGAAAAACTGTTTTTT. Protein sequence: CASSIGQRATNEKLFF.

This clone was observed once. The chain links TRBV6-2 or TRBV6-3 to TRBJ1-5, with 8 bases matching TRBD1. V lost 6 bases to trimming and J lost 4 bases; unmatched junction nucleotides: 8. Germline assignment: CDR1 MNHEY and CDR2 SVGEGT. The CDR3 extends over 15 amino acids. CDR3 DNA: TGTGCCAGCAGCCTACTCAGGGGGCCTAATCAGCCCCAGCATTTT. This encodes CASSLLRGPNQPQHF.

The J gene is TRBJ1-2, the V gene TRBV19, with 8 nucleotides matching TRBD1. The length of the CDR3 is 15 residues. The junction had 8 bases not matched to a gene; V was cut back by 5 bases and J by 3 bases. CDR1 and CDR2 from the germline V gene are LNHDA and SQIVND (reference sequence). CDR3 protein: CASSAQGARDYGYTF. The CDR3 nucleotides read TGTGCCAGTAGTGCGCAGGGGGCGCGGGACTATGGCTACACCTTC.

The chain combines TRBV9 with TRBJ1-6; D is unclear. The CDR3 spans 18 residues. Trimming stripped 2 bases from V and 3 bases from J, with 18 bases between. CDR1 and CDR2 (germline): SGDLS, YYNGEE. CDR3 protein: CASSVEKAGVGYNSPLHF. The DNA for the CDR3 is TGTGCCAGCAGCGTTGAAAAAGCGGGCGTTGGCTATAATTCACCCCTCCACTTT.

V gene TRBV2 combines with J gene TRBJ1-4; D gene uncertain. Germline CDR1 SNHLY, CDR2 FYNNEI. The CDR3 loop spans 13 amino acids. V lost 8 bases to trimming and J lost 8 bases, with 15 bases between them. CDR3 DNA: TGTGCCAGCGGAGGACGGGCCAGGGAAAAACTGTTTTTT. It specifies CASGGRAREKLFF.

The chain uses TRBV12-5 and TRBJ2-7; D possibly corresponds to TRBD1 (6 bases). CDR3 length equals 16 residues. CDR1 and CDR2 (germline): LGHNT, FRNRAP. V dropped 6 bases and J dropped 2 bases, with 20 bases sitting between them. For the CDR3, the DNA is TGTGCTAGTGGGTTCGACCCGGGACAAATCACCTACGAGCAGTACTTC. It translates to CASGFDPGQITYEQYF.

The chain has TRBV14 and TRBJ2-2; a possible D gene is TRBD1 (5 bases). V was pared by 3 bases and J by 4 bases, with 9 bases between. Germline CDR1 reads SGHDN; CDR2 reads FVKESK. The CDR3 totals 14 residues. CDR3 amino acids: CASSQGPGTGELFF. CDR3 DNA: TGTGCCAGCAGCCAGGGGCCGGGCACCGGGGAGCTGTTTTTT.

The V and J genes are TRBV3-1 (or the pseudogene TRBV3-2) and TRBJ2-3; D call uncertain. Germline-derived CDR1 and CDR2 are LGHDT and YNNKEL (reference sequence). Trimming took 1 base from V and 2 from J, leaving 4 bases between them. CDR3 length equals 13 residues. This CDR3 is CASSQVNTDTQYF. For the CDR3, the DNA is TGTGCCAGCAGCCAAGTTAACACAGATACGCAGTATTTT.

The CDR3: CSAGQGTNTGELFF. In nucleotides, the CDR3 is TGCAGCGCCGGACAGGGGACGAACACCGGGGAGCTGTTTTTT. The chain has TRBV29-1 and TRBJ2-2; 9 bases are a match to TRBD1. After removal of 7 bases from V and 0 bases from J, the junction contained 3 bases not matched to a gene. This CDR3 spans 14 amino acids. The germline gives CDR1 SQVTM, CDR2 ANQGSEA.

The gene calls are TRBV29-1 and TRBJ1-1; maybe TRBD1 (5 bases). The length of the CDR3 is 14 residues. Germline V CDR1 and CDR2: SQVTM, ANQGSEA. Deletions cut 3 bases from V and 0 bases from J, with 11 bases between. The DNA of the CDR3 is TGCAGCGTTGATACAGGTTACCTGAACACTGAAGCTTTCTTT. Translating it yields CSVDTGYLNTEAFF.

The chain joins TRBV9 to TRBJ1-2; the match to TRBD1 covers 12 bases. CDR1 is SGDLS, CDR2 YYNGEE, per germline. The CDR3 length is 15 residues. The ends lost 3 bases at V and 8 bases at J; junction bases unmatched: 8. For the CDR3, the DNA is TGTGCCAGCAGCGGATCCGGGACAGGGGGCCTCGGCTACACCTTC. This translates into CASSGSGTGGLGYTF. Looking up the rest from reference TRBV9 and TRBJ1-2 gives the full variable domain: DSGVTQTPKHLITATGQRVTLRCSPRSGDLSVYWYQQSLDQGLQFLIQYYNGEERAKGNILERFSAQQFPDLHSELNLSSLELGDSALYFCASSGSGTGGLGYTFGSGTRLTVV.

Comment on this clone: This sample also contains other DNA sequences that code for the same CDR3. CDR3 coding DNA: TGTGCCAGCTCCACAGGGGCCAAAAACATTCAGTACTTC. Translation: CASSTGAKNIQYF. This chain joins TRBV3-1 (or the pseudogene TRBV3-2) and TRBJ2-4; D perhaps matches TRBD1 (6 bases). Germline assignment: CDR1 LGHDT and CDR2 YNNKEL (reference sequence). V lost 8 bases to trimming and J lost 1 base, with 9 bases between them. The CDR3 has 13 amino acids.

The chain couples TRBV9 to TRBJ1-5; 9 bases fit TRBD1. The CDR3 runs 14 residues. V lost 3 bases and J lost 4; bases outside the gene matches: 2. Germline V gives CDR1 SGDLS, CDR2 YYNGEE. The CDR3 here is CASSGGTGNQPQHF. CDR3 in DNA: TGTGCCAGCAGCGGAGGGACAGGGAATCAGCCCCAGCATTTT.

The chain uses TRBV28 and TRBJ1-1; 7 bases agree with TRBD1. V dropped 5 bases and J dropped 11; count of bases not matched to a gene: 5. Germline assignment: CDR1 MDHEN and CDR2 SYDVKM. The CDR3 sequence is 11 residues long. The CDR3 coding sequence is TGTGCCAGCAGTCTCGACAGGGTGGCTTTCTTT. Its protein product is CASSLDRVAFF.

The chain joins TRBV18 to TRBJ2-2; a weak D match, TRBD1 (6 bases). Germline CDR1 KGHSH, CDR2 LQKENI. This CDR3 spans 16 amino acids. Trimming stripped 3 bases from V and 5 bases from J, with 16 bases between. The CDR3 sequence: CASSPQDDRRTGELFF. The CDR3 DNA is TGTGCCAGCTCACCCCAAGACGACAGGCGAACCGGGGAGCTGTTTTTT. Looking up the rest from reference TRBV18 and TRBJ2-2 gives the full variable domain: NAGVMQNPRHLVRRRGQEARLRCSPMKGHSHVYWYRQLPEEGLKFMVYLQKENIIDESGMPKERFSAEFPKEGPSILRIQQVVRGDSAAYFCASSPQDDRRTGELFFGEGSRLTVL.

The genes are TRBV29-1 and TRBJ1-1; the match to TRBD1 covers 12 bases. Germline V CDR1 and CDR2: SQVTM, ANQGSEA. J lost 7 bases, V lost 6 bases, and 9 bases had no gene match. The CDR3 is 14 residues long. The CDR3 spells CSVAGTGGRGEAFF. The CDR3 DNA follows: TGCAGCGTGGCCGGGACAGGGGGCAGGGGTGAAGCTTTCTTT.

The chain is built from TRBV10-3 and TRBJ2-5, with 9 positions matching TRBD1. Per germline, CDR1 ENHRY and CDR2 SYGVKD. This CDR3 is built from 15 residues. V shed 7 bases, J shed 5 bases, and the junction held 11 bases outside the gene matches. The CDR3 DNA sequence: TGTGCCATCACCACCGGACAGGGGTCGGGGGAGACCCAGTACTTC. Translated: CAITTGQGSGETQYF.

The V and J genes are TRBV11-3 and TRBJ2-1; 7 bases are a match to TRBD2. Trimming removed 2 bases from V and 10 bases from J; junction bases left unmatched: 11. Germline CDR1 reads SGHNT; CDR2 reads YENEEA. The CDR3 is 15 residues long. CDR3 amino acids: CASSLSGGVMVEQFF. The CDR3 DNA is TGTGCCAGCAGCTTAAGTGGGGGGGTAATGGTGGAGCAGTTCTTC.

The rearrangement links TRBV7-9 to TRBJ1-1; D may be TRBD1 (5 bases). This CDR3 is built from 16 residues. Germline-derived CDR1 and CDR2 are SEHNR and FQNEAQ (reference sequence). Trimming cost V 3 bases and J 1 base, with 15 bases left between them. CDR3 DNA: TGTGCCAGCAGCTTCAGGGTAGGGGTGGCGAACACTGAAGCTTTCTTT. Protein: CASSFRVGVANTEAFF. Combining the CDR3 with reference TRBV7-9 and TRBJ1-1 gives the whole variable domain DTGVSQNPRHKITKRGQNVTFRCDPISEHNRLYWYRQTLGQGPEFLTYFQNEAQLEKSRLLSDRFSAERPKGSFSTLEIQRTEQGDSAMYLCASSFRVGVANTEAFFGQGTRLTVV.

This chain connects TRBV18 to TRBJ1-2, with D hard to call. This CDR3 has 13 amino acids. Looked up from germline, CDR1 is KGHSH and CDR2 is LQKENI. V was shortened by 6 bases and J by 8 bases, with 16 bases between the two germline ends. The CDR3 DNA sequence: TGTGCCAGCTCGCAGGAGAGAGCGGGAGGCTACACCTTC. This translates into CASSQERAGGYTF.

This clone was picked up one time. The chain is built from TRBV10-1 and TRBJ1-1; no reliable D call. V was clipped by 0 bases and J by 6 bases, with 5 bases between them. CDR1 and CDR2 from the germline V gene are WNHNN and SYGVQD (reference sequence). The CDR3 length is 12 residues. The CDR3 DNA is TGCGCCAGCAGTGAGTCTACAGCTGAAGCTTTCTTT. Protein sequence: CASSESTAEAFF.

This clone has a single count. In nucleotides, the CDR3 is TGTGCCAGCAGCTTAGGGACTAGCGGTACCTACGAGCAGTACTTC. Its translation: CASSLGTSGTYEQYF. V and J are TRBV7-9 and TRBJ2-7; 10 bases map to TRBD2. This CDR3 spans 15 amino acids. Germline values: CDR1 SEHNR, CDR2 FQNEAQ (reference sequence). The V segment lost 1 base and the J segment 2 bases; nucleotides outside the gene matches: 2.

J is TRBJ2-3 and V is TRBV6-6, with TRBD1 matching over 7 bases. The CDR3 sequence is 15 residues long. V trimming: 4 bases; J trimming: 3 bases; junction bases outside the gene matches: 7. Germline V gene data show CDR1 as MNHNY and CDR2 as SVGAGI (reference sequence). The CDR3 sequence is CASSLTQGRTDTQYF. The CDR3 DNA is TGTGCCAGCAGTTTAACACAGGGGAGAACAGATACGCAGTATTTT.

The J gene is TRBJ2-1, the V gene TRBV7-2, with 8 bases that match TRBD2. The trim removed 5 bases at V and 5 bases at J, leaving 8 bases unmatched. This CDR3 is 15 amino acids long. The germline V gene has CDR1 SGHTA and CDR2 FQGNSA. CDR3 coding DNA: TGTGCCAGCAGCCCCGGACTAGCAGTAAACAATGAGCAGTTCTTC. Its protein is CASSPGLAVNNEQFF.

V gene TRBV9 combines with J gene TRBJ2-5; D may be TRBD1 (6 bases). The CDR3 covers 16 residues. CDR1 SGDLS and CDR2 YYNGEE come from the germline V gene. V was trimmed by 1 base and J by 5 bases, leaving 18 bases between them. CDR3 sequence reads: CASSVSGQGQGETQYF. CDR3 DNA sequence: TGTGCCAGCAGCGTATCAGGGCAGGGGCAGGGGGAGACCCAGTACTTC.

The rearrangement links TRBV6-6 to TRBJ1-2; 10 bases are a match to TRBD1. This CDR3 is 14 amino acids long. The ends lost 7 bases at V and 3 bases at J; junction bases unmatched: 5. Germline values: CDR1 MNHNY, CDR2 SVGAGI (reference sequence). CDR3 nucleotides: TGTGCCAGCACTCGACAGGGGGCGTACTATGGCTACACCTTC. Protein sequence: CASTRQGAYYGYTF.